Detailed here is one TCR beta chain. As yet, its antigen is unknown. This entry is derived from a study of T cell responses to AZD1222 COVID-19 vaccine. The method was immunoSEQ multiplex PCR; TCRdb's version includes in-frame clones alone and lacks a portion of them. The table records approximately 160,000 clones, around 88% of them present only once. The CDR3 has 17 amino acids. CDR1 and CDR2 (germline): KGHDR, SFDVKD. Between the trimmed V and J ends, which lost 4 bases and 2 bases, there was a span of 19 bases. Study observations and caveats: Repertoires were obtained only post-peak T cell response. Baseline testing showed seropositivity in only six or seven AZD1222 recipients. White British ancestry dominated among donors, who included more females, and clonal diversity was possibly underestimated. Spike regions recognized by vaccine-associated CD4 TCRs spanned the protein, led by 160-218 and 743-854.

The receptor's source is an adult in good health. The sample consisted of peripheral blood, taken on day 0 of AZD1222 vaccination. V is TRBV24-1 and J is TRBJ2-5; weak D call: TRBD1 (7 bases). The DNA of the CDR3 is TGTGCCACCAGTGACTCCAACGTGGAGGGGGCACAAGAGACCCAGTACTTC. Translated: CATSDSNVEGAQETQYF.